This T cell receptor beta chain was identified in a study of graft-versus-host responses after intestinal transplantation. Study-level information: Multivisceral, liver-intestinal, or isolated intestinal grafts were transplanted into recipients. Every transplant recipient was induced with anti-thymocyte globulin, then maintained on tacrolimus and steroids for about 3 years. Study observations and caveats: GvH clones were identified in recipient marrow, with some first appearing in ileum or blood.

On this clone itself: Its antigen is currently unknown.

Data came from immunoSEQ multiplex PCR; TCRdb stores just in-frame clones and leaves some out. The table lists 95,000 to 100,000 clones, about 82% of them singletons. Germline V CDR1 and CDR2: MNHNS, SASEGT. The germline V and J ends were trimmed by 6 bases and 0 bases, with 11 bases remaining between them. This CDR3 has 15 amino acids. Sample: PBMCs, taken 255 days after intestinal transplant. The J gene is TRBJ2-2, the V gene TRBV6-1; a possible D gene is TRBD1 (6 bases). The clonotype comes from a human patient who received an intestinal transplant, so some T cells may come from the graft donor. The DNA of the CDR3 is TGTGCCAGCAGCAAACAGGGTCCGAACACCGGGGAGCTGTTTTTT. Protein product: CASSKQGPNTGELFF.